These T cell receptor beta chains were read from a single sample in a study of blood T cell repertoires in COVID-19. Clones were sequenced by immunoSEQ multiplex PCR, and TCRdb holds only the in-frame ones, with some missing. This sample carries roughly 280,000 clones, roughly 86% of them seen once, and the ten largest clones take about 10%. The specimen sequenced was peripheral blood. All receptors derive from a woman aged 25 to 39 with COVID-19, enrolled during active disease. The CDR3 runs from the conserved cysteine through the conserved F or W. The order of the fields is V gene, J gene, clone size, D gene, CDR3 length, CDR3 DNA, CDR3 protein. A D gene is named only where the DNA matches it firmly. A clone size is listed for some rows: how often the clone was seen (once, few, many), or a class if it is expanded.

v_gene: TRBV7-9; j_gene: TRBJ2-5; abundance: .; d_gene: .; len: 16; CDR3nt: TGTGCCAGCAGCGCCGAGACGGGCAGGGTGACAGAGACCCAGTACTTC; CDR3aa: CASSAETGRVTETQYF
v_gene: TRBV5-5; j_gene: TRBJ2-1; abundance: .; d_gene: TRBD2; len: 15; CDR3nt: TGTGCCAGCAGCTTCGGACTAGCGGGAGCATATGAGCAGTTCTTC; CDR3aa: CASSFGLAGAYEQFF
v_gene: TRBV4-1; j_gene: TRBJ1-6; abundance: .; d_gene: TRBD1; len: 18; CDR3nt: TGCGCCAGCAGCCAAGAAGCCTGGCAGGACAGGGGGTTTTCACCCCTCCACTTT; CDR3aa: CASSQEAWQDRGFSPLHF
v_gene: TRBV28; j_gene: TRBJ2-2; abundance: .; d_gene: .; len: 14; CDR3nt: TGTGCCAGCAGTTTAACGGGAGTAACCGGGGAGCTGTTTTTT; CDR3aa: CASSLTGVTGELFF
v_gene: TRBV6-6; j_gene: TRBJ1-4; abundance: .; d_gene: .; len: 14; CDR3nt: TGTGCCAGCAGTTTACGGAGCAGGGGAGAAAAACTGTTTTTT; CDR3aa: CASSLRSRGEKLFF
v_gene: TRBV19; j_gene: TRBJ2-1; abundance: .; d_gene: TRBD1; len: 17; CDR3nt: TGTGCCAGTAGTAGGCGGGGACAGGGGGCTAATTACAATGAGCAGTTCTTC; CDR3aa: CASSRRGQGANYNEQFF
v_gene: TRBV29-1; j_gene: TRBJ2-7; abundance: .; d_gene: .; len: 12; CDR3nt: TGCAGCGCAGTAAGACAGGACTACGAGCAGTACTTC; CDR3aa: CSAVRQDYEQYF
v_gene: TRBV6-5; j_gene: TRBJ1-1; abundance: .; d_gene: .; len: 15; CDR3nt: TGTGCCAGCAGTTACTCGGGCAGCATGAACACTGAAGCTTTCTTT; CDR3aa: CASSYSGSMNTEAFF
v_gene: TRBV7-8; j_gene: TRBJ2-7; abundance: .; d_gene: .; len: 16; CDR3nt: TGTGCCAGCAGCTCAGATCCGGGACTCTCTATCTACGAGCAGTACTTC; CDR3aa: CASSSDPGLSIYEQYF
v_gene: TRBV7-9; j_gene: TRBJ2-3; abundance: .; d_gene: .; len: 15; CDR3nt: TGTGCCAGCAGCTTATTGGACTCATCCGAAGATACGCAGTATTTT; CDR3aa: CASSLLDSSEDTQYF
v_gene: TRBV9; j_gene: TRBJ2-1; abundance: .; d_gene: TRBD2; len: 15; CDR3nt: TGTGCCAGCAGCGGATGGGGAGGGCCGTACAATGAGCAGTTCTTC; CDR3aa: CASSGWGGPYNEQFF
v_gene: TRBV6-1; j_gene: TRBJ2-7; abundance: .; d_gene: .; len: 14; CDR3nt: TGTGCCAGCAGTGAACAGGATTCGAACTACGAGCAGTACTTC; CDR3aa: CASSEQDSNYEQYF
v_gene: TRBV4-3; j_gene: TRBJ2-1; abundance: .; d_gene: TRBD2; len: 17; CDR3nt: TGCGCCAGCAGCCAGGTTGGGACTAGCGGGATTTACAATGAGCAGTTCTTC; CDR3aa: CASSQVGTSGIYNEQFF
v_gene: TRBV28; j_gene: TRBJ1-2; abundance: .; d_gene: .; len: 13; CDR3nt: TGTGCCAGCAGCCCTGCCAGGGACTATGGCTACACCTTC; CDR3aa: CASSPARDYGYTF
v_gene: TRBV2; j_gene: TRBJ1-6; abundance: .; d_gene: TRBD1; len: 15; CDR3nt: TGTGCCAGCAGGCGGACAGGGGGCGATATGTCACCCCTCCACTTT; CDR3aa: CASRRTGGDMSPLHF
v_gene: TRBV7-2; j_gene: TRBJ2-5; abundance: .; d_gene: TRBD2; len: 14; CDR3nt: TGTGCCAGCTGCTTAGCGGGGGGACAAGAGACCCAGTACTTC; CDR3aa: CASCLAGGQETQYF
v_gene: TRBV7-8; j_gene: TRBJ1-1; abundance: .; d_gene: TRBD1; len: 15; CDR3nt: TGTGCCAGCAGCACCGGGACAGACTGGAACACTGAAGCTTTCTTT; CDR3aa: CASSTGTDWNTEAFF
v_gene: TRBV5-1; j_gene: TRBJ2-7; abundance: .; d_gene: .; len: 14; CDR3nt: TGCGCCAGCAGCTTGTCGGCTAGCCAGGACGAGCAGTACTTC; CDR3aa: CASSLSASQDEQYF
v_gene: TRBV19; j_gene: TRBJ2-7; abundance: .; d_gene: .; len: 14; CDR3nt: TGTGCCAGTAGTTCGGCCGGGGACAACTACGAGCAGTACTTC; CDR3aa: CASSSAGDNYEQYF
v_gene: TRBV6-5; j_gene: TRBJ1-5; abundance: .; d_gene: .; len: 13; CDR3nt: TGTGCCAGCAGCCGCGGGGGCAATCAGCCCCAGCATTTT; CDR3aa: CASSRGGNQPQHF
v_gene: TRBV28; j_gene: TRBJ1-2; abundance: .; d_gene: .; len: 18; CDR3nt: TGTGCCAGCAGTTTCTACGTCTACGCGGTCCTGGAGGGCTATGGCTACACCTTC; CDR3aa: CASSFYVYAVLEGYGYTF
v_gene: TRBV5-1; j_gene: TRBJ2-5; abundance: .; d_gene: .; len: 11; CDR3nt: TGCGCCAGCAGCTCTCAAGAGACCCAGTACTTC; CDR3aa: CASSSQETQYF
v_gene: TRBV2; j_gene: TRBJ2-3; abundance: .; d_gene: .; len: 14; CDR3nt: TGTGCCAGCAGTCTGCGGACAGTACGAGATACGCAGTATTTT; CDR3aa: CASSLRTVRDTQYF
v_gene: TRBV6-4; j_gene: TRBJ2-2; abundance: .; d_gene: TRBD2; len: 19; CDR3nt: TGTGCCAGCAGCAAAACGGGACTAGCGGGAGTAGGTGGTACCGGGGAGCTGTTTTTT; CDR3aa: CASSKTGLAGVGGTGELFF
v_gene: TRBV7-2; j_gene: TRBJ2-7; abundance: .; d_gene: .; len: 12; CDR3nt: TGTGCCAGCGCCCTGGGGCCGGGACACCTGTACTTC; CDR3aa: CASALGPGHLYF
v_gene: TRBV28; j_gene: TRBJ1-5; abundance: .; d_gene: .; len: 13; CDR3nt: TGTGCCAGCAGTTTACCAGGGTCACAGCCCCAGCATTTT; CDR3aa: CASSLPGSQPQHF
v_gene: TRBV6-2/TRBV6-3; j_gene: TRBJ2-1; abundance: .; d_gene: .; len: 14; CDR3nt: TGTGCCAGCAGTTACTCGATGTCCCTAGATGAGCAGTTCTTC; CDR3aa: CASSYSMSLDEQFF
v_gene: TRBV7-6; j_gene: TRBJ2-3; abundance: .; d_gene: .; len: 16; CDR3nt: TGTGCCAGCAGCTACCCCCGGGAAGCCAGCACAGATACGCAGTATTTT; CDR3aa: CASSYPREASTDTQYF
v_gene: TRBV5-1; j_gene: TRBJ2-7; abundance: .; d_gene: .; len: 15; CDR3nt: TGCGCCAGCAGCCCGCGACTAGATCAACCCTACGAGCAGTACTTC; CDR3aa: CASSPRLDQPYEQYF
v_gene: TRBV9; j_gene: TRBJ1-5; abundance: .; d_gene: .; len: 13; CDR3nt: TGTGCCAGCAGCGTATCCCCTTCTCAGCCCCAGCATTTT; CDR3aa: CASSVSPSQPQHF
v_gene: TRBV5-6; j_gene: TRBJ2-3; abundance: once; d_gene: .; len: 12; CDR3nt: TGTGCCAGCAGCTTTCGCGTGAATACGCAGTATTTT; CDR3aa: CASSFRVNTQYF
v_gene: TRBV28; j_gene: TRBJ2-2; abundance: .; d_gene: .; len: 13; CDR3nt: TGTGCCAGCACCACCGGGGACACCGGGGAGCTGTTTTTT; CDR3aa: CASTTGDTGELFF
v_gene: TRBV6-6; j_gene: TRBJ2-7; abundance: once; d_gene: .; len: 13; CDR3nt: TGTGCCAGCAGTCGGGGAGCCCAGTACGAGCAGTACTTC; CDR3aa: CASSRGAQYEQYF
v_gene: TRBV2; j_gene: TRBJ1-1; abundance: .; d_gene: .; len: 12; CDR3nt: TGTGCCAGCTTCCCCAGGGAATCTGAAGCTTTCTTT; CDR3aa: CASFPRESEAFF
v_gene: TRBV29-1; j_gene: TRBJ1-2; abundance: .; d_gene: .; len: 14; CDR3nt: TGCAGCGTTGAAGATCGGATAGGGGGAGGGGGCTACACCTTC; CDR3aa: CSVEDRIGGGGYTF
v_gene: TRBV10-3; j_gene: TRBJ2-5; abundance: .; d_gene: TRBD1; len: 16; CDR3nt: TGTGCCATCAGGTTTCTACAGGGGGAGGAAGGAGAGACCCAGTACTTC; CDR3aa: CAIRFLQGEEGETQYF
v_gene: TRBV5-5; j_gene: TRBJ2-7; abundance: few; d_gene: TRBD1; len: 14; CDR3nt: TGTGCCGGGACCGGGACAGGGAGGGTCTACGAGCAGTACTTC; CDR3aa: CAGTGTGRVYEQYF
v_gene: TRBV27; j_gene: TRBJ2-5; abundance: .; d_gene: TRBD2; len: 13; CDR3nt: TGTGCCAGCAGTTTTGTCCCGGGAGGGACCCAGTACTTC; CDR3aa: CASSFVPGGTQYF
v_gene: TRBV7-2; j_gene: TRBJ2-7; abundance: .; d_gene: TRBD1; len: 17; CDR3nt: TGTGCCAGCAGCAGCGGGACAGGGCGAGGGAAATCCTACGAGCAGTACTTC; CDR3aa: CASSSGTGRGKSYEQYF
v_gene: TRBV14; j_gene: TRBJ2-7; abundance: .; d_gene: .; len: 13; CDR3nt: TGTGCCAGCAGCCTGTGGGCTTCCTACGAGCAGTACTTC; CDR3aa: CASSLWASYEQYF
v_gene: TRBV24-1; j_gene: TRBJ2-1; abundance: .; d_gene: TRBD1; len: 18; CDR3nt: TGTGCCACCAGCGATCCAACCTCCCGGGACAGGGATTACAATGAGCAGTTCTTC; CDR3aa: CATSDPTSRDRDYNEQFF
v_gene: TRBV18; j_gene: TRBJ2-7; abundance: .; d_gene: .; len: 15; CDR3nt: TGTGCCAGCTCAAGATCAGCCGGGTCCTCCTCGGAGCAGTACTTC; CDR3aa: CASSRSAGSSSEQYF
v_gene: TRBV6-5; j_gene: TRBJ2-3; abundance: once; d_gene: .; len: 13; CDR3nt: TGTGCCAGCAGCCGCACTAGCACAGATACGCAGTATTTT; CDR3aa: CASSRTSTDTQYF
v_gene: TRBV28; j_gene: TRBJ1-5; abundance: .; d_gene: .; len: 15; CDR3nt: TGTGCCAGCAGTCACGTGCCACATTTCAATCAGCCCCAGCATTTT; CDR3aa: CASSHVPHFNQPQHF
v_gene: TRBV5-4; j_gene: TRBJ1-2; abundance: .; d_gene: TRBD1; len: 16; CDR3nt: TGTGCCAGCAGCAAGCCGGGACAGGGAAGTAACTATGGCTACACCTTC; CDR3aa: CASSKPGQGSNYGYTF
v_gene: TRBV24-1; j_gene: TRBJ2-1; abundance: .; d_gene: .; len: 15; CDR3nt: TGTGCCACCAGTGATTTGCGGGGGAATGACAATGAGCAGTTCTTC; CDR3aa: CATSDLRGNDNEQFF
v_gene: TRBV18; j_gene: TRBJ1-2; abundance: .; d_gene: .; len: 15; CDR3nt: TGTGCCAGCTCACCACCGGTGGGAGGGAACTATGGCTACACCTTC; CDR3aa: CASSPPVGGNYGYTF
v_gene: TRBV9; j_gene: TRBJ2-2; abundance: .; d_gene: .; len: 15; CDR3nt: TGTGCCAGCAGCGTAGGCCCAGGATCCACCGGGGAGCTGTTTTTT; CDR3aa: CASSVGPGSTGELFF
v_gene: TRBV5-5; j_gene: TRBJ2-7; abundance: .; d_gene: .; len: 13; CDR3nt: TGTGCCAGCAGCATCGGACTTTTATACGAGCAGTACTTC; CDR3aa: CASSIGLLYEQYF